Listed here are 32 T cell receptor beta chains from one sample, sequenced in a study of monozygotic twins with inflammatory bowel disease. TCRdb re-called the 5' RACE reads and catalogs CDR3 proteins one per entry, DNA excluded. Across approximately 200,000 distinct CDR3 sequences, the top ten clones capture around 1.5% of the sample. The sample consisted of blood. Source of these receptors: a human donor with ulcerative colitis or Crohn's disease, or a healthy co-twin of an affected twin (not recorded which).

J is TRBJ2-3 and V is TRBV2. This CDR3 has 12 amino acids. Germline V gene sequence: CDR1 SNHLY, CDR2 FYNNEI. CDR3 in amino acids: CASSELWDTQYF.

V gene TRBV6-5 combines with J gene TRBJ2-5; TCRdb's D gene call, TRBD1, goes unchecked for lack of DNA. CDR3 length: 13 amino acids. Germline values: CDR1 MNHEY, CDR2 SVGAGI. CDR3: CASARGAGETQYF.

The chain combines TRBV12-3 or TRBV12-4 with TRBJ2-7. The CDR3 has 12 amino acids. The CDR3 reads CASSLPRGEQYF.

CDR3 sequence: CAISESVTGKREQYF. The chain combines TRBV10-3 with TRBJ2-7; no DNA is available, so the TRBD1 call from TCRdb remains unchecked. The CDR3 is 15 amino acids. Germline V lookup: CDR1 ENHRY, CDR2 SYGVKD.

CDR3 sequence: CASSFIVRRGGPETQYF. This chain links TRBV12-3 or TRBV12-4 with TRBJ2-5; the TRBD2 assignment by TCRdb is unverifiable without DNA. The CDR3 totals 17 residues.

This chain joins TRBV6-1 and TRBJ2-2; the TRBD1 assignment by TCRdb is unverifiable without DNA. The CDR3 is 15 amino acids. Germline V gene lookup returns CDR1 MNHNS and CDR2 SASEGT. CDR3 region: CASRTSGTGIRELFF.

This chain's CDR3 is CASSLGAGIEQYF. The chain joins TRBV7-9 to TRBJ2-7; TCRdb reports TRBD1, a call that lacks DNA to check it against. The CDR3 loop spans 13 amino acids. Germline V gives CDR1 SEHNR, CDR2 FQNEAQ (reference sequence).

The V and J genes are TRBV12-3 or TRBV12-4 and TRBJ2-7; TCRdb picks TRBD1, but there is no DNA to check that call. This CDR3 comprises 12 residues. The CDR3 sequence is CASSLERGLRIF.

The genes are TRBV5-1 and TRBJ2-2; TCRdb lists TRBD1, though no DNA is available to test this call. Germline V CDR1 and CDR2: SGHRS, YFSETQ. This CDR3 contains 17 residues. CDR3: CASSLAPGQGTTGELFF. Filled out from reference TRBV5-1 and TRBJ2-2, the complete variable domain reads KAGVTQTPRYLIKTRGQQVTLSCSPISGHRSVSWYQQTPGQGLQFLFEYFSETQRNKGNFPGRFSGRQFSNSRSEMNVSTLELGDSALYLCASSLAPGQGTTGELFFGEGSRLTVL.

CDR3 amino acids: CASSLFGQARGELFF. The V and J genes are TRBV5-4 and TRBJ2-2; lacking DNA, the TRBD1 call made by TCRdb goes unchecked. From germline, CDR1 is SGHNT and CDR2 YYREEE (reference sequence). The CDR3 extends over 15 amino acids.

The V gene is TRBV6-6, the J gene TRBJ2-7; TCRdb indicates TRBD1, and absent DNA this call remains unverified. Germline V lookup: CDR1 MNHNY, CDR2 SVGAGI (reference sequence). The CDR3 contains 14 residues. The CDR3 loop reads CASSPRTGSYEQYF.

This chain links TRBV20-1 with TRBJ1-1; the TCRdb D gene call, TRBD1, has no DNA to confirm it. The length of the CDR3 is 17 residues. CDR1 is DFQATT, CDR2 SNEGSKA, per germline (reference sequence). CDR3: CSARDQSLGGSNTEAFF.

This rearrangement joins TRBV6-1 to TRBJ1-1. Germline CDR1 MNHNS, CDR2 SASEGT. This CDR3 has 15 amino acids. The CDR3 region is CASRSEQQGTTEAFF.

The rearrangement joins TRBV19 to TRBJ1-2; TCRdb picks TRBD1, but there is no DNA to check that call. The CDR3 is 14 residues long. Germline CDR1 is LNHDA and CDR2 is SQIVND (reference sequence). The CDR3: CASRKTGTNYGYTF.

The J gene is TRBJ2-5, the V gene TRBV27; TCRdb names TRBD2, which stays unverified in the absence of DNA. CDR1 and CDR2 from the germline V gene are MNHEY and SMNVEV (reference sequence). The CDR3 consists of 15 residues. CDR3 region: CASKPRAGDQETQYF.

The chain recombines TRBV6-5 with TRBJ2-1; lacking DNA, the TRBD1 call made by TCRdb goes unchecked. Looked up from germline, CDR1 is MNHEY and CDR2 is SVGAGI. There are 17 residues in the CDR3. The CDR3 spells CASSYSNPGQGGNEQFF.

V is TRBV12-3 or TRBV12-4 and J is TRBJ1-1; the TCRdb D gene call, TRBD1, has no DNA to confirm it. The CDR3 covers 15 residues. The CDR3 loop reads CASSKGQGLATEAFF.

CDR3: CASSLGRHWGDEQFF. This chain links TRBV5-1 with TRBJ2-1; checking the TCRdb D call of TRBD1 is not possible without DNA. CDR3 length: 15 amino acids. Germline V gene lookup returns CDR1 SGHRS and CDR2 YFSETQ.

The chain is built from TRBV9 and TRBJ2-5; TCRdb designates TRBD1, a call that cannot be tested without DNA. The CDR3 length is 14 residues. Per the germline V gene, CDR1 is SGDLS and CDR2 is YYNGEE. CDR3 sequence reads: CASSVGGDLETQYF.

The CDR3 loop is CASSHRNSEQYF. The rearrangement uses TRBV4-1 and TRBJ2-7. Germline V gene data show CDR1 as MGHRA and CDR2 as YSYEKL. The CDR3 covers 12 residues.

The chain couples TRBV19 to TRBJ2-1. Germline V gene data show CDR1 as LNHDA and CDR2 as SQIVND (reference sequence). This CDR3 has 16 amino acids. This CDR3 reads CASSIDRGGSYNEQFF.

This chain uses TRBV4-2 with TRBJ1-1; TCRdb's D gene call, TRBD1, goes unchecked for lack of DNA. Germline V gene lookup returns CDR1 LGHNA and CDR2 YNFKEQ. The CDR3 is made up of 17 amino acids. The CDR3 here is CASSQDLGAGRRTEAFF.

The genes are TRBV5-1 and TRBJ1-4; TCRdb proposes TRBD1, but this gene call is untestable without DNA. From germline, CDR1 is SGHRS and CDR2 YFSETQ. The length of the CDR3 is 15 residues. CDR3 loop: CASSPTGGESEKLFF.

V usage is TRBV12-3 or TRBV12-4 and J usage is TRBJ2-1; with no DNA, the TCRdb D assignment of TRBD1 cannot be verified. The CDR3 is 11 residues long. This chain's CDR3 is CASSIQGFRFF.

This sequence joins TRBV10-2 and TRBJ1-1; TCRdb designates TRBD1, a call that cannot be tested without DNA. CDR1 is WSHSY and CDR2 is SAAADI in the germline V gene. The CDR3 has 13 residues. The CDR3 sequence: CASSSTGVTEAFF.

J is TRBJ2-1 and V is TRBV11-2. Germline V gene sequence: CDR1 SGHAT, CDR2 FQNNGV. CDR3 length: 13 residues. The CDR3 loop reads CASSFTFENEQFF.

V is TRBV5-1 and J is TRBJ2-3; TCRdb's D gene call, TRBD2, goes unchecked for lack of DNA. Germline V gene sequence: CDR1 SGHRS, CDR2 YFSETQ. The CDR3 contains 16 residues. CDR3 loop: CASSLHPAAGTDTQYF.

The CDR3 spells CASSLARQGQKLFF. J is TRBJ1-4 and V is TRBV12-3 or TRBV12-4; TCRdb outputs TRBD1, but without DNA this stays unchecked. The CDR3 consists of 14 residues.

The J gene is TRBJ2-6, the V gene TRBV18. This CDR3 spans 11 amino acids. Germline assignment: CDR1 KGHSH and CDR2 LQKENI. CDR3 amino acids: CASSPDNVLTF.

The V and J genes are TRBV13 and TRBJ2-1; there is no DNA to check the TCRdb D call of TRBD1. This CDR3 is 13 amino acids long. Germline loops: CDR1 PRHDT, CDR2 FYEKMQ (reference sequence). CDR3 loop: CASSLTGYNEQFF.

The chain combines TRBV5-5 with TRBJ2-5; TCRdb indicates TRBD2, and absent DNA this call remains unverified. Germline V lookup: CDR1 SGHKS, CDR2 YYEKEE (reference sequence). CDR3 length equals 17 residues. The CDR3 spells CASSLVGQTLTQETQYF.

This chain connects TRBV5-1 to TRBJ1-1; TCRdb gives TRBD1 as the D gene, but with no DNA this cannot be confirmed. This CDR3 contains 15 residues. The germline V gene has CDR1 SGHRS and CDR2 YFSETQ. The CDR3 reads CASSHGDRDRTEAFF. Together with reference TRBV5-1 and TRBJ1-1, the CDR3 gives the full variable domain: KAGVTQTPRYLIKTRGQQVTLSCSPISGHRSVSWYQQTPGQGLQFLFEYFSETQRNKGNFPGRFSGRQFSNSRSEMNVSTLELGDSALYLCASSHGDRDRTEAFFGQGTRLTVV.